This T cell receptor beta chain was retrieved from a study of early stage breast cancer tumors. Background on the study: Invasive lobular carcinomas made up about 30% of the 12 ER+/PR+/HER2- tumors. Study outcomes and limitations: Compared with adjacent normal breast tissue, tumors showed 2 to 3-fold greater T cell density and higher clonality.

Blood replicates held 0.5 ug DNA, tumor or normal breast roughly 1.5 ug, two each. TCRdb keeps only in-frame clones here, not all; method: immunoSEQ multiplex PCR. The sample lists about 21,000 clones, about 76% occurring once. V shed 1 base and J shed 3 bases, with 13 bases lying between them. The CDR3 loop spans 15 amino acids. Germline V gene lookup returns CDR1 MGHRA and CDR2 YSYEKL. This clone was seen once. The antigen is unknown. This receptor was taken from a person in their sixties or seventies with breast cancer. This chain links TRBV4-1 with TRBJ2-7, with D perhaps matching TRBD1 or TRBD2 (5 bases each). Source material: blood. CDR3 nucleotide sequence: TGCGCCAGCAGCCAAGTAAAACAGGCGGGCTACGAGCAGTACTTC. Its translation is CASSQVKQAGYEQYF.